This T cell receptor (beta chain) was documented in a study of brain T cells in children with intractable seizures. Findings and limits, study-wide: Only CDR3 sequence similarity suggested viral specificity, without known HCMV serostatus. Clones missing pre-surgery may reflect undersampling of that blood sample.

Sequencing was performed with immunoSEQ multiplex PCR; in TCRdb, only in-frame clones are kept and a portion is missing. The top ten hold roughly 9% of the sample, which has fewer than 9,500 clones, around 73% seen once. The table lists this clone with a few counts. The antigen remains unidentified. Only cases whose brain tissue showed the highest T cell transcript signatures were sequenced. Germline values: CDR1 SNHLY, CDR2 FYNNEI. V was trimmed by 1 base and J by 7 bases, leaving 10 bases between them. This CDR3 spans 14 amino acids. The V and J genes are TRBV2 and TRBJ2-2; D not certain. The receptor was derived from a boy under two years old with tuberous sclerosis and intractable seizures. The sequenced sample was resected brain tissue, obtained at surgery. CDR3 residues: CASSEGLEVGELFF. Here the CDR3 DNA reads TGTGCCAGCAGTGAAGGGTTAGAAGTCGGGGAGCTGTTTTTT.